This T cell receptor beta chain is drawn from a study of cytomegalovirus exposure and HLA in healthy donors. CDR3 length: 15 residues. Germline V gene sequence: CDR1 SGHNT, CDR2 YYREEE (reference sequence). Study-wide findings and caveats: The study listed some 160 cytomegalovirus-associated TCR beta chains. A prior analysis recorded that most TCR beta V segments were productive about 87% or about 30% of the time. Testing in vitro showed a few CMV-associated chains specific for CMV antigens.

Worth noting for this clone: The antigen remains undetermined.

60 Vbeta and 13 Jbeta primers were used in PCR. Repertoires were generated with immunoSEQ multiplex PCR, while TCRdb's copy carries only in-frame clones and drops some. The sample includes 140,000 to 150,000 clones, 65% to 80% of them seen just once. Sequences were obtained from PBMCs. This chain links TRBV5-4 with TRBJ2-5; 8 bases agree with TRBD1. The J call may be mistaken, given a closer DNA end match to TRBJ2-7. The sequence was collected from a man aged 25 to 45 in good health and CMV-seronegative. The CDR3 nucleotides read TGTGCCAGCAGCTTGTCGACAGGGGCCTCCTACGAGCAGTACTTC. Translation gives CASSLSTGASYEQYF.